This TCR beta chain was captured in a study of cytomegalovirus exposure and HLA in healthy donors. Turning to this clone: The antigen remains undetermined.

Per the germline V gene, CDR1 is SGHRS and CDR2 is YFSETQ. This CDR3 contains 15 residues. V was shortened by 0 bases and J by 4 bases, with 13 bases between the two germline ends. Study observations and caveats: A later analysis showed that HLA-associated TCR beta chains had undergone more clonal expansion than equally common others. Cytomegalovirus association was assigned to approximately 160 TCR beta chains. Several of the most significant clusters were apparently associated with common viral pathogens in a later analysis. Later analysis suggested most CMV-associated TCR beta chains were HLA-restricted.

Use of 60 Vbeta and 13 Jbeta primers characterized the PCR. This table comes from immunoSEQ multiplex PCR, and its TCRdb copy is limited to in-frame clones, with some not included. The table records around 64,000 clones, approximately 80% of them present only once. The chain links TRBV5-1 to TRBJ1-2, with D possibly matching TRBD1 (5 bases). This TCR derives from a man younger than 30 in good health and CMV-seropositive. The sample comprised PBMCs. CDR3 sequence (DNA): TGCGCCAGCAGCTTGGTAGGGGCCAGTGGCTATGGCTACACCTTC. Amino acid sequence: CASSLVGASGYGYTF.